The sequence of this TCR beta chain was determined in a study of OX40 agonist ivuxolimab in advanced cancers. Comments on this clone: Its target is not known.

Trimming pared 4 bases from V and 0 bases from J, leaving 13 bases between. This CDR3 has 15 amino acids. In germline, CDR1 is GTSNPN, CDR2 SVGIG (reference sequence). General study results and limits: In a subset of nonresponders, normalized T-cell clonal expansion was also low.

The table came from immunoSEQ multiplex PCR; TCRdb's copy has only in-frame clones and leaves some out. Here the sample spans about 100,000 clones, approximately 90% being singletons. The clonotype originates from an adult with an advanced solid tumor such as melanoma, head and neck, liver or kidney cancer. This sequence joins TRBV30 and TRBJ1-3; D gene ambiguous. Sequenced here: CD4+ or CD8+ T cells sorted from blood, sampled in a trial of the OX40 agonist ivuxolimab. CDR3 in amino acids: CAWNGEASSGNTIYF. CDR3 coding DNA: TGTGCCTGGAATGGTGAGGCCTCCTCTGGAAACACCATATATTTT. Full variable domain (rest looked up from reference TRBV30 and TRBJ1-3): SQTIHQWPATLVQPVGSPLSLECTVEGTSNPNLYWYRQAAGRGLQLLFYSVGIGQISSEVPQNLSASRPQDRQFILSSKKLLLSDSGFYLCAWNGEASSGNTIYFGEGSWLTVV.